This T cell receptor beta chain originates from a study of prognosis after radiotherapy for stage I lung cancer. At least ten counts were recorded for this clonotype. The length of the CDR3 is 14 residues. Germline CDR1 is DFQATT and CDR2 is SNEGSKA (reference sequence). The V segment lost 5 bases and the J segment 2 bases; nucleotides outside the gene matches: 3. Two-round multiplex PCR on genomic DNA was the method by which TCR beta CDR3 was amplified. Gene-specific primers for each TRBV and TRBJ gene drove first-round PCR. TCRdb analysed the multiplex PCR reads with MiXCR anew, one entry per CDR3 protein. Of around 17,000 distinct CDR3 sequences in the sample, about 15% were seen once.

The chain couples TRBV20-1 to TRBJ2-2; TRBD1 aligns across 9 bases. This TCR was sampled from a donor over 45 with non-small cell lung cancer. The source material was PBMCs, sampled before or after stereotactic body radiation therapy (not recorded which). The CDR3 is CSARTGANTGELFF. The CDR3 DNA follows: TGCAGTGCTCGGACAGGGGCAAACACCGGGGAGCTGTTTTTT.